The 15 T cell receptor beta chains reported below all come from one sample, sequenced in a study of a mutant IDH1 vaccine in newly diagnosed glioma. Their recognized antigens are unknown. This table comes from immunoSEQ multiplex PCR, and its TCRdb copy is limited to in-frame clones, with some not included. The top ten clones hold roughly 0.55% of a sample with around 100,000 clones, 90% of them seen once. Stated time point: week 11, during vaccination. The investigators gave 300 ug of mutant IDH1 20-mer peptide in each vaccine dose, together with topical imiquimod. This specimen consisted of PBMCs, obtained from a glioma patient whose treatment included an IDH1 peptide vaccine. These receptors were obtained from a woman aged 50 to 60 with glioma.

This chain joins TRBV28 and TRBJ2-3; 10 bases match TRBD2. This CDR3 spans 20 amino acids. V shed 6 bases, J shed 0 bases, and the junction held 18 bases outside the gene matches. Germline V gene data show CDR1 as MDHEN and CDR2 as SYDVKM. For the CDR3, the DNA is TGTGCCAGCAGCAAAACTTATAGCGGGGGGTCCCCTTCTAGCACAGATACGCAGTATTTT. As protein: CASSKTYSGGSPSSTDTQYF.

This sequence joins TRBV6-6 and TRBJ1-1, with D perhaps TRBD1 (6 bases). V gave up 7 bases and J gave up 1 base, with 13 bases separating them. The CDR3 sequence is 14 residues long. The V gene's germline CDR1 is MNHNY and CDR2 SVGAGI (reference sequence). CDR3 in DNA: TGTGCCAGCACCCAAAGACAGGCGAACACTGAAGCTTTCTTT. This sequence encodes CASTQRQANTEAFF.

The chain recombines TRBV30 with TRBJ2-7; 8 bases align to TRBD2. The CDR3 has 13 amino acids. With V trimmed by 4 bases and J by 5 bases, 7 bases remained unmatched. The germline V gene has CDR1 GTSNPN and CDR2 SVGIG (reference sequence). The CDR3 DNA follows: TGTGCCTGGACGGAGCGGGAGATCCACGAGCAGTACTTC. It encodes CAWTEREIHEQYF. Together with reference TRBV30 and TRBJ2-7, the CDR3 gives the full variable domain: SQTIHQWPATLVQPVGSPLSLECTVEGTSNPNLYWYRQAAGRGLQLLFYSVGIGQISSEVPQNLSASRPQDRQFILSSKKLLLSDSGFYLCAWTEREIHEQYFGPGTRLTVT.

CDR3 nucleotide sequence: TGTGCCAGCAGCTTGGGCCAGGTCAAAGGCTACACCTTC. Translating gives CASSLGQVKGYTF. The chain combines TRBV5-6 with TRBJ1-2; no definite D call. CDR3 length equals 13 residues. Germline CDR1 SGHDT, CDR2 YYEEEE. V lost 0 bases to trimming and J lost 8 bases, with 11 bases between them.

This chain links TRBV28 with TRBJ2-2; 8 bases match TRBD1. In germline, CDR1 is MDHEN, CDR2 SYDVKM. V shed 3 bases and J 8 bases; nucleotides not matched to a gene: 8. The length of the CDR3 is 15 residues. CDR3 bases: TGTGCCAGCAGTTTGTCGGCAGGGGGCGCGGGGGAGCTGTTTTTT. Protein product: CASSLSAGGAGELFF.

The chain carries TRBV2 and TRBJ2-3; possibly TRBD2 for D (6 bases). Germline V CDR1 and CDR2: SNHLY, FYNNEI. Trimming removed 6 bases at V and 1 base at J, with 11 bases between. This CDR3 comprises 14 residues. As DNA, the CDR3 is TGTGCCAGCAGCCCGGGGGAAGGCACAGATACGCAGTATTTT. Protein product: CASSPGEGTDTQYF.

The chain combines TRBV7-9 with TRBJ2-2; possibly TRBD1 or TRBD2 for D (5 bases each). Germline CDR1 reads SEHNR; CDR2 reads FQNEAQ (reference sequence). V was cut by 7 bases and J by 4 bases, with 16 bases left in between. The CDR3 contains 15 residues. This CDR3 reads CASTGDPSSTGELFF. CDR3 bases: TGTGCCAGCACTGGGGACCCCTCGAGCACCGGGGAGCTGTTTTTT.

This chain connects TRBV28 to TRBJ2-6, with 9 bases lining up with TRBD1. There are 17 residues in the CDR3. Germline V gene lookup returns CDR1 MDHEN and CDR2 SYDVKM. Germline trimming cut 4 bases from V and 7 bases from J; bases unmatched to any gene: 11. The CDR3: CASSSPGQGVQANVLTF. As DNA, the CDR3 is TGTGCCAGCAGTTCCCCGGGACAGGGTGTTCAAGCCAACGTCCTGACTTTC.

The rearrangement uses TRBV27 and TRBJ2-7; tentative D call: TRBD2 (5 bases). The CDR3 is 17 amino acids. The V end lost 0 bases, the J end lost 2 bases, and 17 bases lay between the germline ends. The germline V gene encodes CDR1 MNHEY and CDR2 SMNVEV (reference sequence). CDR3 DNA: TGTGCCAGCAGTTTATCGCTCGGGGATCGAGCACCCTACGAGCAGTACTTC. Its protein is CASSLSLGDRAPYEQYF.

This clone was found once. The chain is built from TRBV4-2 and TRBJ2-5; D not resolved. V was cut by 1 base and J by 1 base, with 16 bases left in between. The CDR3 loop spans 17 amino acids. Germline lookup yields CDR1 LGHNA and CDR2 YNFKEQ. CDR3 sequence (DNA): TGTGCCAGCAGCCAAGGGCGCTTTCAACTCCTCCAAGAGACCCAGTACTTC. This codes for CASSQGRFQLLQETQYF.

This chain connects TRBV11-2 to TRBJ1-4; 8 nucleotides line up with TRBD1. The trim removed 4 bases at V and 7 bases at J, leaving 2 bases unmatched. Looked up from germline, CDR1 is SGHAT and CDR2 is FQNNGV. CDR3 length equals 13 residues. CDR3 nucleotides: TGTGCCAGCAGCTCGACAGGGGCTGAAAAACTGTTTTTT. It encodes CASSSTGAEKLFF. The full variable domain, in which reference TRBV11-2 and TRBJ1-4 provide the parts outside the CDR3, is EAGVAQSPRYKIIEKRQSVAFWCNPISGHATLYWYQQILGQGPKLLIQFQNNGVVDDSQLPKDRFSAERLKGVDSTLKIQPAKLEDSAVYLCASSSTGAEKLFFGSGTQLSVL.

The J gene is TRBJ2-1, the V gene TRBV28, with unresolved D. Germline values: CDR1 MDHEN, CDR2 SYDVKM. The CDR3 loop spans 17 amino acids. V was clipped by 6 bases and J by 1 base, with 19 bases between them. The CDR3 loop reads CASSPLEGEGSYNEQFF. Written as DNA, the CDR3 is TGTGCCAGCAGCCCGTTGGAAGGCGAAGGGTCCTACAATGAGCAGTTCTTC.

The V gene is TRBV9, the J gene TRBJ1-2, with D tentatively TRBD1 (6 bases). V was shortened by 0 bases and J by 3 bases, with 12 bases between the two germline ends. The CDR3 contains 15 residues. Germline CDR1 SGDLS, CDR2 YYNGEE. CDR3 in DNA: TGTGCCAGCAGCGTAGGACAGGATGAGGACTATGGCTACACCTTC. It encodes CASSVGQDEDYGYTF.

CDR3 DNA sequence: TGCGCCAGCAGCCAAGATGGGGCTAGCGGGAACGAGCAGTACTTC. Translating gives CASSQDGASGNEQYF. The chain employs TRBV4-1 and TRBJ2-7; 9 nucleotides agree with TRBD2. This CDR3 region has 15 residues. The germline V gene encodes CDR1 MGHRA and CDR2 YSYEKL. The J segment lost 5 bases and the V segment lost 0 bases, leaving 5 bases of the junction unmatched.

The V call is TRBV28, the J call TRBJ2-1; TRBD1 aligns across 8 bases. Germline-derived CDR1 and CDR2 are MDHEN and SYDVKM. CDR3 length: 15 amino acids. Trimming removed 3 bases from V and 9 bases from J; junction bases left unmatched: 10. The DNA of the CDR3 is TGTGCCAGCAGTTTGGAGACAGGGGCAGGAGGTGAGCAGTTCTTC. It codes for CASSLETGAGGEQFF.